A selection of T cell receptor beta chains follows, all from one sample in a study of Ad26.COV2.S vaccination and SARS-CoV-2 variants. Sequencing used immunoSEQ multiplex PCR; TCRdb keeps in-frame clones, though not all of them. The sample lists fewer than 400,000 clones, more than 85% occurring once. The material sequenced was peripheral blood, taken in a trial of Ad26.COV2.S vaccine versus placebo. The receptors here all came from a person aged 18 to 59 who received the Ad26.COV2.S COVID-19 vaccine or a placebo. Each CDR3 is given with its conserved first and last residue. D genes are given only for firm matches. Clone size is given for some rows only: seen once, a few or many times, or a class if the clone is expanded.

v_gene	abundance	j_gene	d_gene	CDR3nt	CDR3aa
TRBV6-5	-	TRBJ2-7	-	TGTGCCAGCAGTTACGAAGGGTTCTACGAGCAGTACTTC	CASSYEGFYEQYF
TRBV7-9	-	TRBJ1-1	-	TGTGCCAGCAGCACAGACGGGGGGTGGACTGAAGCTTTCTTT	CASSTDGGWTEAFF
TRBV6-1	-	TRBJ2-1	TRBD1	TGTGCCAGCAGTGAAGCTAGACAGGGGTACAATGAGCAGTTCTTC	CASSEARQGYNEQFF
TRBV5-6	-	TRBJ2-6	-	TGTGCCAGCAGCCTAAGGACCTCCCGGTACTCTGGGGCCAACGTCCTGACTTTC	CASSLRTSRYSGANVLTF
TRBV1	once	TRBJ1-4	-	TGCACCAGCATCCCCGACAGGGATAGTGAAAAACTGTTTTTT	CTSIPDRDSEKLFF
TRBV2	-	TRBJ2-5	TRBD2	TGTGCCAGCAGACCGGGTAGCGGGAGGGAGACCCAGTACTTC	CASRPGSGRETQYF
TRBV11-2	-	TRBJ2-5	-	TGTGCCAGCAGCTTAAAGGGCGCTAGCCAGGAGACCCAGTACTTC	CASSLKGASQETQYF
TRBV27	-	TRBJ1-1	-	TGTGCCAGCAGTTTCCTCCGGGAGAACACTGAAGCTTTCTTT	CASSFLRENTEAFF
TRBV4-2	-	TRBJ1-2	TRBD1	TGTGCCAGCAGCCAGCCCGGGACAGACTATGGCTACACCTTC	CASSQPGTDYGYTF
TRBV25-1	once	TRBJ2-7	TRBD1	TGTGCCAGCAGTGAAAACCGGGACAGACCGCAGTACTTC	CASSENRDRPQYF
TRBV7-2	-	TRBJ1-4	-	TGTGCCAGCAGCTTGTATGGGGGTGCAACTAATGAAAAACTGTTTTTT	CASSLYGGATNEKLFF
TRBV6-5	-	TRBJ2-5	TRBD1	TGTGCCAGCAGTTACTCGACCGGGACAGGGGTGGAGACCCAGTACTTC	CASSYSTGTGVETQYF
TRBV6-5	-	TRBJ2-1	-	TGTGCCAGCAGTTACAATCTAAGGGCCAGTGAGCAGTTCTTC	CASSYNLRASEQFF
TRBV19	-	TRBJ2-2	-	TGTGCCAGTACTGGATCCGGGGAGCTGTTTTTT	CASTGSGELFF
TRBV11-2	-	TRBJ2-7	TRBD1	TGTGCCAGCAGCTTGGGACAGTCATACGAGCAGTACTTC	CASSLGQSYEQYF
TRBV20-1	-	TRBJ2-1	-	TGCAGTGCTAGTGACGGGAGCTCCTACAATGAGCAGTTCTTC	CSASDGSSYNEQFF
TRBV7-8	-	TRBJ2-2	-	TGTGCCAGCAGCCCCTACCCAAGGACAACGAACACCGGGGAGCTGTTTTTT	CASSPYPRTTNTGELFF
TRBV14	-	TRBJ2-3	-	TGTGCCAGCAGCCCAGTGGGGTTATACACAGATACGCAGTATTTT	CASSPVGLYTDTQYF
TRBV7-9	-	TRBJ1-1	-	TGTGCCAGCAGCTTAAGGGAACCAGGGTACGGATCAGGAGAAGCTTTCTTT	CASSLREPGYGSGEAFF
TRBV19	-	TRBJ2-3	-	TGTGCCAGTAGTATCAATTCCGGGCCGGTGATTACGCAGTATTTT	CASSINSGPVITQYF
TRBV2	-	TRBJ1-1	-	TGTGCCAGCAGTGGTAGGGGGACTGAAGCTTTCTTT	CASSGRGTEAFF
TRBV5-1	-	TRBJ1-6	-	TGCGCCAGCAGCCTGGGACCGAATAATTCACCCCTCCACTTT	CASSLGPNNSPLHF
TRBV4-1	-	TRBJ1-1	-	TGCGCCAGCAGCCAAGATCTAATTTTGGACAGAGCTAACACTGAAGCTTTCTTT	CASSQDLILDRANTEAFF
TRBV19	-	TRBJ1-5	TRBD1	TGTGCCAGTAGTATACCCGGGACAGGGGCGTCTCAGCCCCAGCATTTT	CASSIPGTGASQPQHF
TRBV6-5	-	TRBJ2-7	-	TGTGCCAGCTCCCGCGGACCAGGCGCCTACGAGCAGTACTTC	CASSRGPGAYEQYF
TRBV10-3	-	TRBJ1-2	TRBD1	TGTGCCATCAGTTCTATTGGACAGGGGTCCTATGGCTACACCTTC	CAISSIGQGSYGYTF
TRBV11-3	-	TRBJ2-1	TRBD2	TGTGCCAGCAGCTTCGGGACTAGCGGGGGGGACAATGAGCAGTTCTTC	CASSFGTSGGDNEQFF
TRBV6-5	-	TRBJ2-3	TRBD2	TGTGCCGGGCTAGCGGAGTTCACAGATACGCAGTATTTT	CAGLAEFTDTQYF
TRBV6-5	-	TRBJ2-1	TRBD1	TGTGCCAGCGGTAACGACAGGGATGAGCAGTTCTTC	CASGNDRDEQFF
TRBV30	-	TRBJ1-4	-	TGTGCCGCGACAGCTAATGAAAAACTGTTTTTT	CAATANEKLFF
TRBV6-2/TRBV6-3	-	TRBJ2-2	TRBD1	TGTGCCAGCAGTTCCGATGACAGGGGAACCGGGGAGCTGTTTTTT	CASSSDDRGTGELFF
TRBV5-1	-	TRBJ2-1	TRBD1	TGCGCCAGCAGCTTAGACAGGGGTGTTGAGCAGTTCTTC	CASSLDRGVEQFF
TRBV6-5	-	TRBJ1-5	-	TGTGCCAGCACTCCCGGGAGCAATCAGCCCCAGCATTTT	CASTPGSNQPQHF
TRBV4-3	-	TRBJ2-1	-	TGCGCCAGCAGCCAAGAGGGGGGTTGGAATGAGCAGTTCTTC	CASSQEGGWNEQFF
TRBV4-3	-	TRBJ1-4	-	TGCGCCAGCAGCCAAAACCTGGGGGACGAAAAACTGTTTTTT	CASSQNLGDEKLFF
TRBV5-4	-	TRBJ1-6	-	TGTGCCAGCAGCTTGGAATCAGATAATTCACCCCTCCACTTT	CASSLESDNSPLHF
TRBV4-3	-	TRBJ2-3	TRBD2	TGCGCCAGCAGCCAAGATTTTAGCGGGGCCACAGATACGCAGTATTTT	CASSQDFSGATDTQYF
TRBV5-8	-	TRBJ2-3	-	TGTGCCAGCAGCTCCGGGGTAGCGGTAGCGGATACGCAGTATTTT	CASSSGVAVADTQYF
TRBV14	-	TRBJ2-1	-	TGTGCCAGCAGCCCAACGGGTTACAATGAGCAGTTCTTC	CASSPTGYNEQFF
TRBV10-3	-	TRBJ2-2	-	TGTGCCATCAGTGAGTCTGCTAGCCTACAGAACACCGGGGAGCTGTTTTTT	CAISESASLQNTGELFF
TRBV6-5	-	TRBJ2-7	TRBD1	TGTGCCAGACTAGGGCGGGACAGGGGGTACGAGCAGTACTTC	CARLGRDRGYEQYF
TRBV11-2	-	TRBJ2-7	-	TGTGCCAGCAGCTTCCCATTAGGGAGCCCCTACGAGCAGTACTTC	CASSFPLGSPYEQYF
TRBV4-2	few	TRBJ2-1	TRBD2	TGTGCCAGCAGCCAAGATTACCAGCGGGGGAACAATGAGCAGTTCTTC	CASSQDYQRGNNEQFF
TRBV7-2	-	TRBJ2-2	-	TGTGCCAGCAGCGCCGGGACACAAAACACCGGGGAGCTGTTTTTT	CASSAGTQNTGELFF
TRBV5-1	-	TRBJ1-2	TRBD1	TGCGCCAGCAGCTTGGAGAGGGGGCGCGCCTATGGCTACACCTTC	CASSLERGRAYGYTF
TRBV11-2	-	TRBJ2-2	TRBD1	TGTGCCAGCAGCTTACTCAGGACAGGGGTACGAGGGGAGCTGTTTTTT	CASSLLRTGVRGELFF
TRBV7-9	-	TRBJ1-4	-	TGTGCCAGCAGCTCGGAAGCTTTTAATGAAAAACTGTTTTTT	CASSSEAFNEKLFF
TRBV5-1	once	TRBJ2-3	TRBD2	TGCGCCAGCAGCTTGGGGCCTAGCGGGGGCTTCACAGATACGCAGTATTTT	CASSLGPSGGFTDTQYF
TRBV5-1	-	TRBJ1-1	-	TGCGCCAGCAAGGGGATCATCGGGAACACTGAAGCTTTCTTT	CASKGIIGNTEAFF
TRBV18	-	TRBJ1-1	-	TGTGCCAGCTACGCACAGCGTCTCACTGAAGCTTTCTTT	CASYAQRLTEAFF
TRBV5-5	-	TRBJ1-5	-	TGTGCCAGCAGCTTGGACGGCACAAATCAGCCCCAGCATTTT	CASSLDGTNQPQHF
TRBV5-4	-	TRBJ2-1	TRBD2	TGTGCCACAAGACTAGCGGGGGGGCCAAGGAATGAGCAGTTCTTC	CATRLAGGPRNEQFF
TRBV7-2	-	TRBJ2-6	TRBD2	TGTGCCAGCAGCTTCGGACTAGCGGTCCGCCCTGGGGCCAACGTCCTGACTTTC	CASSFGLAVRPGANVLTF
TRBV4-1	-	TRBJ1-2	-	TGCGCCAGCAGACCGGGACACTCCAACTATGGCTACACCTTC	CASRPGHSNYGYTF
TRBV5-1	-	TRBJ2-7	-	TGCGCCAGCAGCCCTAGGGGGGGAAACGAGCAGTACTTC	CASSPRGGNEQYF
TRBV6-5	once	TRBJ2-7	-	TGTGCCAGCAGGCTACAGGGCTACGAGCAGTACTTC	CASRLQGYEQYF
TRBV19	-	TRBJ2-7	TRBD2	TGTGCCAGTAGTAAGAGCGGGGGGGATGTCTACGAGCAGTACTTC	CASSKSGGDVYEQYF
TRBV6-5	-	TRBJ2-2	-	TGTGCCTCTAAGGGCAGGGGGAACACCGGGGAGCTGTTTTTT	CASKGRGNTGELFF